The rows below give T cell receptor beta chains drawn from one sample of a study of control samples from healthy donors and cancer patients. Sequenced by immunoSEQ multiplex PCR; TCRdb stores in-frame clones only, minus some. The data contain 99,000 or so clones, roughly four fifths of them seen just once; the ten biggest clones take up 13%. The sample consisted of blood. The receptor source for this set is a woman in her forties or fifties in good health. The CDR3 runs from the conserved cysteine through the conserved F or W. The D gene is left open where the match is weak. Part of the rows lack a size; the others show once, few, many or a class for expanded clones.

d_call: TRBD2
clone_size: .
j_call: TRBJ2-1
v_call: TRBV11-3
cdr3_nt: TGTGCCAGCAGCTTAGGTCTAGCGGGCTCTCCCCGTAACAATGAGCAGTTCTTC
cdr3_aa: CASSLGLAGSPRNNEQFF

d_call: .
clone_size: .
j_call: TRBJ1-2
v_call: TRBV13
cdr3_nt: TGTGCCAGCAGCCTGGGGTCTACAGGCTTATTGTACTATGGCTACACCTTC
cdr3_aa: CASSLGSTGLLYYGYTF

d_call: .
clone_size: .
j_call: TRBJ2-3
v_call: TRBV5-1
cdr3_nt: TGCGCCAGCAGCTTGGAAGGGGTAGCCTCTGATACGCAGTATTTT
cdr3_aa: CASSLEGVASDTQYF

d_call: TRBD1
clone_size: .
j_call: TRBJ1-1
v_call: TRBV18
cdr3_nt: TGTGCCAGCTCATCCTCTCAGGGGGCCTCTGAGGCTTTCTTT
cdr3_aa: CASSSSQGASEAFF

d_call: TRBD1
clone_size: .
j_call: TRBJ1-6
v_call: TRBV27
cdr3_nt: TGTGCCAGCAGTTCGACAGGGTTTACTTCACCCCTCCACTTT
cdr3_aa: CASSSTGFTSPLHF

d_call: TRBD1
clone_size: .
j_call: TRBJ2-1
v_call: TRBV6-5
cdr3_nt: TGTGCCAGCAGGGCCAGAGGGGGCGGTGAGCAGTTCTTC
cdr3_aa: CASRARGGGEQFF

d_call: .
clone_size: once
j_call: TRBJ1-2
v_call: TRBV30
cdr3_nt: TGTGCCTGGAGTGTTCGGGGGTCTAACTATGGCTACACCTTC
cdr3_aa: CAWSVRGSNYGYTF

d_call: .
clone_size: .
j_call: TRBJ1-1
v_call: TRBV25-1
cdr3_nt: TGTGCCAGCGGGGGTGGGACTGAAGCTTTCTTT
cdr3_aa: CASGGGTEAFF

d_call: .
clone_size: .
j_call: TRBJ1-2
v_call: TRBV19
cdr3_nt: TGTGCCCATGGACAGAGCTATGGCTACACCTTC
cdr3_aa: CAHGQSYGYTF

d_call: .
clone_size: .
j_call: TRBJ2-7
v_call: TRBV19
cdr3_nt: TGTGCCAGTAGTGTTGATCGGGGGCCCTACGAGCAGTACTTC
cdr3_aa: CASSVDRGPYEQYF

d_call: .
clone_size: .
j_call: TRBJ1-5
v_call: TRBV4-1
cdr3_nt: TGCGCCAGCAGCCAAGAACAGCCCAATCAGCCCCAGCATTTT
cdr3_aa: CASSQEQPNQPQHF

d_call: TRBD1
clone_size: .
j_call: TRBJ1-2
v_call: TRBV29-1
cdr3_nt: TGCAGCGTTGAAGGCAGGGGGCTCGGGGGCTACACCTTC
cdr3_aa: CSVEGRGLGGYTF

d_call: .
clone_size: .
j_call: TRBJ2-1
v_call: TRBV11-3
cdr3_nt: TGTGCCAGCAGCCCCACCAGGGGCCACAATGAGCAGTTCTTC
cdr3_aa: CASSPTRGHNEQFF

d_call: .
clone_size: .
j_call: TRBJ2-7
v_call: TRBV7-9
cdr3_nt: TGTGCCAGCAGCCCCGCCCCCTGGGATCCTAACTACGAGCAGTACTTC
cdr3_aa: CASSPAPWDPNYEQYF

d_call: TRBD1
clone_size: once
j_call: TRBJ2-2
v_call: TRBV11-3
cdr3_nt: TGTGCCAGCAGCTTAGTAGGGGGCGGCACCGGGGAGCTGTTTTTT
cdr3_aa: CASSLVGGGTGELFF

d_call: .
clone_size: .
j_call: TRBJ1-1
v_call: TRBV19
cdr3_nt: TGTGCCAGTAGTATAGTGACAGGCACTGAAGCTTTCTTT
cdr3_aa: CASSIVTGTEAFF

d_call: .
clone_size: .
j_call: TRBJ2-1
v_call: TRBV12-3/TRBV12-4
cdr3_nt: TGTGCCAGCAGCCTGCGTGACAATGAGCAGTTCTTC
cdr3_aa: CASSLRDNEQFF

d_call: TRBD1
clone_size: .
j_call: TRBJ1-2
v_call: TRBV12-3/TRBV12-4
cdr3_nt: TGTGCCAGCAGCAACGACAGGGGGAATGGCTACACCTTC
cdr3_aa: CASSNDRGNGYTF

d_call: .
clone_size: .
j_call: TRBJ2-3
v_call: TRBV2
cdr3_nt: TGTGCCAGCAGTGAGGGTACGCAGTATTTT
cdr3_aa: CASSEGTQYF

d_call: TRBD1
clone_size: .
j_call: TRBJ1-1
v_call: TRBV12-3/TRBV12-4
cdr3_nt: TGTGCCAGCAGTTTACAGGGGGGCACTGAAGCTTTCTTT
cdr3_aa: CASSLQGGTEAFF

d_call: TRBD1
clone_size: .
j_call: TRBJ1-1
v_call: TRBV7-3
cdr3_nt: TGTGCCAGCAGCCCGAGGACAGGGTCTATGAACACTGAAGCTTTCTTT
cdr3_aa: CASSPRTGSMNTEAFF

d_call: .
clone_size: .
j_call: TRBJ1-4
v_call: TRBV21-1
cdr3_nt: TGTGCCAGCAGCAAACAAGGGACGGGCGCTAATGAAAAACTGTTTTTT
cdr3_aa: CASSKQGTGANEKLFF

d_call: TRBD1
clone_size: .
j_call: TRBJ1-6
v_call: TRBV25-1
cdr3_nt: TGTGCCAGCAGCTGGACAGGGCAATTATCACCCCTCCACTTT
cdr3_aa: CASSWTGQLSPLHF

d_call: .
clone_size: few
j_call: TRBJ2-7
v_call: TRBV5-6
cdr3_nt: TGTGCCAGCAGCTTTGGGCCAGCACTATCCTACGAGCAGTACTTC
cdr3_aa: CASSFGPALSYEQYF

d_call: .
clone_size: .
j_call: TRBJ2-7
v_call: TRBV7-2
cdr3_nt: TGTGCCAGCAGCGAGGACAGCTCCTACGAGCAGTACTTC
cdr3_aa: CASSEDSSYEQYF